A single sample is the source of the 17 T cell receptor beta chains below, sequenced in a study of shared clonotypes between healthy human individuals. TCRdb's copy holds only in-frame clones and misses some; the assay was immunoSEQ multiplex PCR. Of about 1.1 million clones in the sample, around 78% were seen once. Sequenced: memory CD4+ T cells from PBMCs. Sample subset: CD45RA-negative fraction. The receptor source for this set is a man aged 18 to 30 in good health. Some clones in this sample may be carry-over from other donors' samples.

The chain combines TRBV30 with TRBJ2-1; either TRBD1 or TRBD2 may supply D (5 bases each). The CDR3 contains 12 residues. V gave up 4 bases and J gave up 15 bases, with 19 bases separating them. The germline V gene has CDR1 GTSNPN and CDR2 SVGIG (reference sequence). CDR3 loop: CAWTPGRIYPFF. In DNA form, the CDR3 reads TGTGCCTGGACCCCGGGACGGATTTATCCGTTCTTC.

This chain links TRBV28 with TRBJ1-4; no clear D gene. The germline V and J ends were trimmed by 4 bases and 3 bases, with 9 bases remaining between them. The CDR3 is 14 residues long. Germline CDR1 is MDHEN and CDR2 is SYDVKM. The CDR3 spells CASSSPGPNEKLFF. The CDR3 bases are TGTGCCAGCAGTTCCCCCGGACCTAATGAAAAACTGTTTTTT.

The gene calls are TRBV5-4 and TRBJ1-2; no clear D. The CDR3 sequence is 15 residues long. Deletions cut 4 bases from V and 2 bases from J, with 15 bases between. Looked up from germline, CDR1 is SGHNT and CDR2 is YYREEE (reference sequence). The CDR3 region has the DNA TGTGCCAGCAGCCCATTGTTAGGCGGAAACTATGGCTACACCTTC. Translating gives CASSPLLGGNYGYTF.

The chain is built from TRBV5-5 and TRBJ2-7, with TRBD2 identical over 11 bases. In germline, CDR1 is SGHKS, CDR2 YYEKEE (reference sequence). The CDR3 consists of 15 residues. V shed 6 bases, J shed 4 bases, and the junction held 9 bases outside the gene matches. The CDR3 spells CASTIAGGQGYEQYF. The CDR3 nucleotides are TGTGCCAGCACCATAGCGGGAGGGCAGGGGTACGAGCAGTACTTC.

V usage is TRBV5-1 and J usage is TRBJ2-2, with TRBD2 identical over 15 bases. Germline V gene data show CDR1 as SGHRS and CDR2 as YFSETQ. V trimming: 4 bases; J trimming: 7 bases; junction bases outside the gene matches: 14. The CDR3 runs 19 residues. CDR3 protein: CASSLQLRTSGRAGGELFF. As DNA, the CDR3 is TGCGCCAGCAGCCTACAATTAAGGACTAGCGGGAGGGCCGGCGGGGAGCTGTTTTTT.

The chain has TRBV7-8 and TRBJ2-3; 12 nucleotides agree with TRBD1. Germline CDR1 reads SGHVS; CDR2 reads FQNEAQ. Trimming cost V 5 bases and J 5 bases; bases outside gene matches: 8. The CDR3 spans 16 residues. This chain's CDR3 is CASSQGTGGMGDTQYF. CDR3 bases: TGTGCCAGCAGCCAGGGGACAGGGGGCATGGGAGATACGCAGTATTTT.

V gene TRBV5-4 combines with J gene TRBJ1-2, with a tentative D call TRBD1 (5 bases). Germline CDR1 and CDR2: SGHNT and YYREEE (reference sequence). V lost 3 bases to trimming and J lost 5 bases, with 17 bases between them. The CDR3 is made up of 15 amino acids. The CDR3 DNA reads TGTGCCAGCAGCTCACAACAGTCGGGGGGGTATGGCTACACCTTC. This codes for CASSSQQSGGYGYTF.

With respect to this clone: The junction departs from the called germline gene at one end, perhaps through a read error. The gene calls are TRBV29-1 and TRBJ2-1; no definite D call. Per the germline V gene, CDR1 is SQVTM and CDR2 is ANQGSEA. This CDR3 region has 10 residues. The CDR3 sequence is CSAEHNEQFF. CDR3 coding DNA: TGCAGCGCTGAACACAATGAGCAGTTCTTC.

The chain combines TRBV10-2 with TRBJ2-7; TRBD2 matches 7 bases. The CDR3 has 15 residues. After removal of 2 bases from V and 4 bases from J, the junction contained 8 bases not matched to a gene. CDR1 WSHSY and CDR2 SAAADI come from the germline V gene. The CDR3 coding sequence is TGCGCCAGCAGTGAGAGGGCTAGCGGCCAATACGAGCAGTACTTC. This sequence encodes CASSERASGQYEQYF.

The V and J genes are TRBV5-1 and TRBJ2-1; D may correspond to TRBD1 or TRBD2 (5 bases each). V gave up 4 bases and J gave up 8 bases, with 22 bases separating them. The CDR3 length is 16 residues. The V gene's germline CDR1 is SGHRS and CDR2 YFSETQ. The CDR3 region is CASSRGQAGGTHEQFF. In DNA, the CDR3 is TGCGCCAGCAGCCGCGGGCAGGCGGGTGGGACGCATGAGCAGTTCTTC.

The rearrangement links TRBV5-1 to TRBJ2-3; 8 bases are a match to TRBD2. Germline loops: CDR1 SGHRS, CDR2 YFSETQ. This CDR3 has 12 residues. V lost 5 bases to trimming and J lost 9 bases; unmatched junction nucleotides: 5. The CDR3 sequence is CASSSLAGTQYF. In DNA, the CDR3 is TGCGCCAGCAGTTCCCTAGCGGGCACGCAGTATTTT.

Only one count was recorded for this clone. The chain has TRBV6-5 and TRBJ1-2; TRBD1 might be the D (5 bases). In germline, CDR1 is MNHEY, CDR2 SVGAGI. This CDR3 is 16 amino acids long. V was pared by 0 bases and J by 2 bases, with 13 bases between. The CDR3 nucleotides read TGTGCCAGCAGTTACTCAGAGGGACGAACGAACTATGGCTACACCTTC. Translation gives CASSYSEGRTNYGYTF.

The V and J genes are TRBV18 and TRBJ2-5, with D hard to call. The V gene lost 2 bases and the J gene lost 4 bases, with 11 bases spanning the gap. CDR3 size: 14 residues. CDR1 is KGHSH and CDR2 is LQKENI in the germline V gene. The CDR3 sequence is CASSPSTVGETQYF. CDR3 coding DNA: TGTGCCAGCTCACCAAGCACGGTGGGAGAGACCCAGTACTTC.

The gene calls are TRBV7-2 and TRBJ2-5, with 10 bases that match TRBD1. The CDR3 covers 15 residues. Per germline, CDR1 SGHTA and CDR2 FQGNSA. With V trimmed by 5 bases and J by 4 bases, 7 bases remained unmatched. The CDR3 protein is CASSPQGQGTETQYF. DNA of the CDR3: TGTGCCAGCAGCCCCCAGGGACAGGGGACAGAGACCCAGTACTTC.

The chain uses TRBV4-2 and TRBJ2-6, with TRBD2 identical over 8 bases. Germline V gene sequence: CDR1 LGHNA, CDR2 YNFKEQ. Trimming removed 4 bases from V and 1 base from J; junction bases left unmatched: 3. The CDR3 sequence is 16 residues long. As DNA, the CDR3 is TGTGCCAGCAGCCCCCGCGGGGGGTCTGGGGCCAACGTCCTGACTTTC. Protein product: CASSPRGGSGANVLTF.

This sequence joins TRBV7-2 and TRBJ2-1; 9 bases agree with TRBD2. Germline V gives CDR1 SGHTA, CDR2 FQGNSA. The CDR3 extends over 15 amino acids. V lost 10 bases to trimming and J lost 10 bases; unmatched junction nucleotides: 17. CDR3 nucleotides: TGTGCCACCAAAATGGGACTAGCATTAGGGCAGGAGCAGTTCTTC. Translation gives CATKMGLALGQEQFF.

V and J are TRBV5-1 and TRBJ2-5; 9 bases are a match to TRBD1. Unmatched junction bases numbered 7, after V lost 1 base and J lost 9 bases. Germline V CDR1 and CDR2: SGHRS, YFSETQ. The CDR3 runs to 14 residues. CDR3 amino acids: CASSLSGTGPSQYF. The CDR3 DNA reads as TGCGCCAGCAGCTTGAGCGGGACAGGGCCTTCCCAGTACTTC.